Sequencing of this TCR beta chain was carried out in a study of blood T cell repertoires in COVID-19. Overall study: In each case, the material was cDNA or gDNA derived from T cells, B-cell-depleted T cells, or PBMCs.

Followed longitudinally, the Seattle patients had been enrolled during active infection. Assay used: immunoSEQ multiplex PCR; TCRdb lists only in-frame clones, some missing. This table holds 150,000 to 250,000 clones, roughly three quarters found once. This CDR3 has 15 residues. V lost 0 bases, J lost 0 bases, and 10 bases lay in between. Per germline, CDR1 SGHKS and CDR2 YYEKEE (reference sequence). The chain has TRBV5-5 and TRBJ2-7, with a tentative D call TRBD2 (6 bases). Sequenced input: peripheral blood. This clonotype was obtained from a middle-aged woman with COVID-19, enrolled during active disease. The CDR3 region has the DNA TGTGCCAGCAGCTTGGGAGGAGCGGGCTCCTACGAGCAGTACTTC. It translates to CASSLGGAGSYEQYF.